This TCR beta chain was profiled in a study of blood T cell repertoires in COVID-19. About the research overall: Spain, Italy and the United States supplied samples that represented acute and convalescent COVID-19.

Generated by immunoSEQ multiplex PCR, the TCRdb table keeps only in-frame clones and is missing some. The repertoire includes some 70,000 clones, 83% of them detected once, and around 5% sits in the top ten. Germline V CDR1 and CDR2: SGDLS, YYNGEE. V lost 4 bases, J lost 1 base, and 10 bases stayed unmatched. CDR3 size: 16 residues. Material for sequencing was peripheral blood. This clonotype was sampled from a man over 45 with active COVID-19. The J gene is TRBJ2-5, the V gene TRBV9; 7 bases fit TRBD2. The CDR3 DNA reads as TGTGCCAGCAGCTATGGCGGGGGTCCGTCCCAAGAGACCCAGTACTTC. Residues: CASSYGGGPSQETQYF.